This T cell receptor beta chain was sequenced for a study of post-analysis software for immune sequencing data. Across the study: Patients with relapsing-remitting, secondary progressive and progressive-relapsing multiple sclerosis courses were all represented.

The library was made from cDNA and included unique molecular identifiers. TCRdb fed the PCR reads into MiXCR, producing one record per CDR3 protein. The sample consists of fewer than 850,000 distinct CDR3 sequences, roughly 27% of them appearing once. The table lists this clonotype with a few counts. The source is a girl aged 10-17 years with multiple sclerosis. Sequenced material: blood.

The CDR3 loop reads CSVRTGGAGYNEQYF. The CDR3, as DNA: TGCAGCGTTCGTACAGGGGGCGCTGGCTACAATGAGCAGTACTTC. The rearrangement uses TRBV29-1 and TRBJ2-1; 9 bases map to TRBD1. Gene TRBJ2-7 matches the end of the DNA better, so the J call may be wrong. Germline V gene data show CDR1 as SQVTM and CDR2 as ANQGSEA. The CDR3 contains 15 residues.